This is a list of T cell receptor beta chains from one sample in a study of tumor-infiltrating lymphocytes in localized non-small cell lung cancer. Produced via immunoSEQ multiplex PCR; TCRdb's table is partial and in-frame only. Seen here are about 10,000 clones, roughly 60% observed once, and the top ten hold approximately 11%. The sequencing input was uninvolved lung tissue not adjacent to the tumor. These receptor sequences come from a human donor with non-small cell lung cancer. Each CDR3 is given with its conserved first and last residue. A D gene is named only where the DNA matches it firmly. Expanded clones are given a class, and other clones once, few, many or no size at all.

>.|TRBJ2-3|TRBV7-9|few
CASSFVWGVTPDTQYF
TGTGCCAGCAGCTTTGTTTGGGGCGTCACCCCAGATACGCAGTATTTT
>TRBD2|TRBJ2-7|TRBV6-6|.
CASSYSGGGQGEQYF
TGTGCCAGCAGTTACTCCGGGGGGGGGCAAGGCGAGCAGTACTTC
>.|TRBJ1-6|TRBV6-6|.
CASKRGESYNSPLHF
TGTGCCAGCAAAAGGGGAGAGAGCTATAATTCACCCCTCCACTTT
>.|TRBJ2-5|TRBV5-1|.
CASSFQGTQETQYF
TGCGCCAGCAGCTTTCAGGGGACCCAAGAGACCCAGTACTTC
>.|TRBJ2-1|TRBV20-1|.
CSADNNNEQFF
TGCAGTGCTGACAACAACAATGAGCAGTTCTTC
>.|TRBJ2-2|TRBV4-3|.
CASSLGDPGELFF
TGCGCCAGCAGCCTAGGTGACCCCGGGGAGCTGTTTTTT
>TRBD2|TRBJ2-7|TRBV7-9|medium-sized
CASSLGLAGVGTAYEQYF
TGTGCCAGCAGCTTAGGACTAGCGGGGGTAGGTACCGCCTACGAGCAGTACTTC
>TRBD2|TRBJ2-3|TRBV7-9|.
CASNPGLAGGSTDTQYF
TGTGCCAGCAACCCGGGACTAGCGGGGGGAAGCACAGATACGCAGTATTTT
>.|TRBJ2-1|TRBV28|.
CASSLSRGVEQFF
TGTGCCAGCAGTTTATCGAGGGGGGTTGAGCAGTTCTTC
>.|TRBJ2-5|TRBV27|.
CASSSTQGPSTQYF
TGTGCCAGCAGTTCCACACAGGGTCCCTCGACCCAGTACTTC
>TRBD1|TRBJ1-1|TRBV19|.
CASSIGLGQHTEAFF
TGTGCCAGTAGTATCGGTTTGGGACAGCACACTGAAGCTTTCTTT
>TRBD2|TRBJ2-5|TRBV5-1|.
CASSLVATSGGGETQYF
TGCGCCAGCAGCTTGGTGGCGACTAGCGGGGGTGGGGAGACCCAGTACTTC
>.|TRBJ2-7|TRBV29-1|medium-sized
CSVSRQSYEQYF
TGCAGCGTTTCTAGACAGTCCTACGAGCAGTACTTC
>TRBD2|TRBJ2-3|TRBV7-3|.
CASSLSASGGIRTDTQYF
TGTGCCAGCAGCTTAAGTGCGAGCGGGGGGATACGCACAGATACGCAGTATTTT
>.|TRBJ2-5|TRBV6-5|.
CASSEAGAGGETQYF
TGTGCCAGCTCCGAAGCAGGGGCAGGAGGAGAGACCCAGTACTTC
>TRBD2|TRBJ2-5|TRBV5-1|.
CASSLAGGGGETQYF
TGCGCCAGCAGCTTGGCGGGCGGGGGGGGCGAGACCCAGTACTTC
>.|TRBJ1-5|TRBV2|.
CASRGGIQPQHF
TGTGCCAGCAGGGGGGGGATTCAGCCCCAGCATTTT
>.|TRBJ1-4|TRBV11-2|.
CASSLAAGTNEKLFF
TGTGCCAGCAGCTTAGCGGCAGGGACTAATGAAAAACTGTTTTTT
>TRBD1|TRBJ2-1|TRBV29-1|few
CSARTGVANEQFF
TGCAGCGCGCGGACAGGGGTGGCCAATGAGCAGTTCTTC
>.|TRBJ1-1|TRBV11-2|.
CASSHGGNTEAFF
TGTGCCAGCAGCCATGGGGGGAACACTGAAGCTTTCTTT
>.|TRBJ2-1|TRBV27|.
CASSLRLYNEQFF
TGTGCCAGCAGTTTACGGCTATACAATGAGCAGTTCTTC
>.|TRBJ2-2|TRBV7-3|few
CASSDSGGELFF
TGTGCCAGCAGCGACTCCGGCGGGGAGCTGTTTTTT
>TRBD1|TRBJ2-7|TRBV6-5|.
CASSSGQGSATGEQYF
TGTGCCAGCAGTTCGGGACAGGGAAGTGCGACGGGGGAGCAGTACTTC
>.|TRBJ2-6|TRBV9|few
CASSVVGAGANVLTF
TGTGCCAGCAGCGTAGTAGGGGCTGGGGCCAACGTCCTGACTTTC
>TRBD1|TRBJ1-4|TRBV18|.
CASSPGQGLTNEKLFF
TGTGCCAGCTCACCAGGACAGGGGCTAACTAATGAAAAACTGTTTTTT
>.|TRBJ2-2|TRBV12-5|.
CASGIYTGELFF
TGTGCTAGTGGTATATACACCGGGGAGCTGTTTTTT
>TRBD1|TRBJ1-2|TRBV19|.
CASLRTGESYGYTF
TGTGCCAGCCTCCGGACAGGGGAGAGCTATGGCTACACCTTC
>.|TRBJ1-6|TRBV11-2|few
CASSLDSSYNSPLHF
TGTGCCAGCAGCTTAGATAGCTCCTATAATTCACCCCTCCACTTT
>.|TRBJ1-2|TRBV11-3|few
CASRGEARDGYTF
TGTGCCAGCCGTGGGGAGGCCCGAGACGGCTACACCTTC
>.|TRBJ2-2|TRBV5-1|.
CASSLDNTGELFF
TGCGCCAGCAGCTTGGACAACACCGGGGAGCTGTTTTTT
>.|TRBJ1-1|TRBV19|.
CASSISPREAFF
TGTGCCAGTAGTATTTCCCCCCGTGAAGCTTTCTTT
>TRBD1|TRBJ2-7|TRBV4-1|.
CASSHNTGAYEQYF
TGCGCCAGCAGCCATAACACAGGGGCCTACGAGCAGTACTTC
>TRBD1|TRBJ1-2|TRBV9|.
CASSATGVHGYTF
TGTGCCAGCAGCGCGACAGGGGTGCATGGCTACACCTTC
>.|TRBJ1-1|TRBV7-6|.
CASSLEGHEGTEAFF
TGTGCCAGCAGCTTAGAGGGACATGAGGGCACTGAAGCTTTCTTT
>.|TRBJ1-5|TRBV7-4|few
CASSLGDTHGPQHF
TGTGCCAGCAGCTTAGGGGACACTCATGGGCCCCAGCATTTT
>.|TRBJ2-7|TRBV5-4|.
CASSLAGTMGDEQYF
TGTGCCAGCAGCTTGGCCGGGACCATGGGAGACGAGCAGTACTTC
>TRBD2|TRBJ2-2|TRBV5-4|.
CASSLGLAGAVTTGELFF
TGTGCCAGCAGCTTGGGACTAGCGGGGGCCGTGACCACCGGGGAGCTGTTTTTT
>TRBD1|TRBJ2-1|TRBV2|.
CASSDQGARNEQFF
TGTGCCAGCAGTGATCAGGGGGCGCGGAATGAGCAGTTCTTC
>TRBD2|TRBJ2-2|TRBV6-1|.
CAGDTGGAGGELFF
TGTGCCGGTGATACCGGGGGGGCCGGCGGGGAGCTGTTTTTT
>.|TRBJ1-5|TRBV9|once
CASSDGQRGNQPQHF
TGTGCCAGCAGCGACGGACAGCGGGGGAATCAGCCCCAGCATTTT
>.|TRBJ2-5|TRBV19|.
CASSIGLQETQYF
TGTGCCAGTAGTATCGGCCTCCAAGAGACCCAGTACTTC
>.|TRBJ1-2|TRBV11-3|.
CASSVDRIYGYTF
TGTGCCAGCAGCGTCGACCGAATCTATGGCTACACCTTC
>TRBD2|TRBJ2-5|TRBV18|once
CASSPGLAPETQYF
TGTGCCAGCTCACCAGGACTAGCGCCCGAGACCCAGTACTTC
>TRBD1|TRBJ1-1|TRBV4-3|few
CASSQMTGGLNTEAFF
TGCGCCAGCAGCCAGATGACAGGGGGGCTGAACACTGAAGCTTTCTTT
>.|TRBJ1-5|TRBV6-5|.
CASSSGGSNQPQHF
TGTGCCAGCAGTTCCGGGGGAAGCAATCAGCCCCAGCATTTT
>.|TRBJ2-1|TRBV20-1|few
CSAAYNEQFF
TGCAGTGCGGCATACAATGAGCAGTTCTTC
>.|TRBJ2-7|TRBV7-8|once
CASSLEVGDYEQYF
TGTGCCAGCAGCTTAGAAGTGGGGGACTACGAGCAGTACTTC
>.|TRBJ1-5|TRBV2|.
CASSTGRIQPQHF
TGTGCCAGCAGTACGGGCCGAATTCAGCCCCAGCATTTT
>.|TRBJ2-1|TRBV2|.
CASKERSYNEQFF
TGTGCCAGCAAGGAGCGGTCCTACAATGAGCAGTTCTTC
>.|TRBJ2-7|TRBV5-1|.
CASSPNTYYEQYF
TGCGCCAGCAGCCCGAACACCTACTACGAGCAGTACTTC
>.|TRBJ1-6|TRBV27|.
CASSSLGQLNSPLHF
TGTGCCAGCAGTAGCCTCGGACAGTTAAATTCACCCCTCCACTTT
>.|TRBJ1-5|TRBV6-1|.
CASSEFGGRTYSNQPQHF
TGTGCCAGCAGTGAATTCGGAGGGAGGACATATAGCAATCAGCCCCAGCATTTT
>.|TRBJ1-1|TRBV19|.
CASIDSLNTEAFF
TGTGCCAGTATCGACAGCTTGAACACTGAAGCTTTCTTT